What follows are 10 T cell receptor beta chains derived from one specimen sequenced in a study of control samples from healthy donors and cancer patients. Profiled with immunoSEQ multiplex PCR; TCRdb holds only in-frame clones, not every one. The sample lists roughly 150,000 clones, about 91% seen once, with approximately 1.6% in the top ten. Specimen: blood. The source of these receptors is a man aged 18 to 35 in good health.

The CDR3 loop reads CASSVEWFGELFF. CDR3 DNA sequence: TGTGCCAGCAGCGTAGAATGGTTTGGGGAGCTGTTTTTT. V usage is TRBV9 and J usage is TRBJ2-2, with unresolved D. Germline V gene sequence: CDR1 SGDLS, CDR2 YYNGEE. Trimming cost V 0 bases and J 8 bases, with 8 bases left between them. There are 13 residues in the CDR3. Full variable domain (missing parts from reference TRBV9 and TRBJ2-2): DSGVTQTPKHLITATGQRVTLRCSPRSGDLSVYWYQQSLDQGLQFLIQYYNGEERAKGNILERFSAQQFPDLHSELNLSSLELGDSALYFCASSVEWFGELFFGEGSRLTVL.

V gene TRBV7-2 combines with J gene TRBJ1-6; 7 positions agree with TRBD1. V shed 6 bases, J shed 8 bases, and the junction held 13 bases outside the gene matches. This CDR3 contains 16 residues. Germline CDR1 SGHTA, CDR2 FQGNSA. CDR3 sequence (DNA): TGTGCCAGCAGGCCGCAGACAGGGAGATATCATTCACCCCTCCACTTT. This encodes CASRPQTGRYHSPLHF.

The V and J genes are TRBV28 and TRBJ1-3; no clear D. Germline V CDR1 and CDR2: MDHEN, SYDVKM. The CDR3 is 16 residues long. Trimming removed 4 bases at V and 7 bases at J, with 20 bases between. This chain's CDR3 is CASSSSSTGSRNTIYF. The CDR3 nucleotides read TGTGCCAGCAGTTCCTCCTCGACGGGTTCTCGGAACACCATATATTTT.

The rearrangement links TRBV30 to TRBJ2-1; possible D gene TRBD1, 6 bases. CDR1 is GTSNPN and CDR2 is SVGIG in the germline V gene (reference sequence). V was pared by 4 bases and J by 3 bases, with 16 bases between. The CDR3 runs 15 residues. The CDR3 protein is CAWNTDRPNYNEQFF. The CDR3 DNA reads TGTGCCTGGAATACCGACAGGCCAAACTACAATGAGCAGTTCTTC.

DNA for the CDR3: TGTGCCAGCTCACCATCGGGGGACGACCTCTATGGCTACACCTTC. Translating gives CASSPSGDDLYGYTF. The gene calls are TRBV18 and TRBJ1-2, with a tentative D call TRBD1 (5 bases). Germline V gives CDR1 KGHSH, CDR2 LQKENI. This CDR3 is built from 15 residues. The germline V and J ends were trimmed by 2 bases and 4 bases, with 14 bases remaining between them.

The chain joins TRBV3-1 (or the pseudogene TRBV3-2) to TRBJ2-7; TRBD2 might be the D (6 bases). CDR1 is LGHDT and CDR2 is YNNKEL in the germline V gene (reference sequence). The CDR3 contains 13 residues. Trimming shortened V by 3 bases and J by 5 bases, and 11 bases separated the two germline ends. The CDR3 DNA reads TGTGCCAGCAGCCATGCGGGGACCAACGAGCAGTACTTC. Translation: CASSHAGTNEQYF.

This clone was observed a single time. This rearrangement joins TRBV7-2 to TRBJ2-7; D call uncertain. Germline CDR1 SGHTA, CDR2 FQGNSA. This CDR3 contains 12 residues. Trimming removed 0 bases at V and 2 bases at J, with 2 bases between. The CDR3 here is CASSLATYEQYF. DNA for the CDR3: TGTGCCAGCAGCTTAGCGACCTACGAGCAGTACTTC.

In its sample, this clone was seen a few times. The chain is built from TRBV11-3 and TRBJ2-7; D is possibly TRBD1 or TRBD2 (6 bases each). The CDR3 contains 12 residues. The V end was cut by 6 bases, the J end by 6 bases, with 12 bases between. The germline gives CDR1 SGHNT, CDR2 YENEEA. The DNA of the CDR3 is TGTGCCAGCAGATTACAGGGAGGCGAGCAGTACTTC. Its protein is CASRLQGGEQYF.

The gene calls are TRBV5-4 and TRBJ2-2, with D possibly being TRBD2 (5 bases). The CDR3 consists of 14 residues. Between the trimmed V and J ends, which lost 0 bases and 8 bases, there was a span of 11 bases. In germline, CDR1 is SGHNT, CDR2 YYREEE (reference sequence). In nucleotides, the CDR3 is TGTGCCAGCAGCTTGGCGGGAACAGTTGGGGAGCTGTTTTTT. Amino acid sequence: CASSLAGTVGELFF.

This chain connects TRBV7-2 to TRBJ2-5, with 9 bases identical to TRBD1. The V segment lost 5 bases and the J segment 5 bases; nucleotides outside the gene matches: 15. The germline V gene has CDR1 SGHTA and CDR2 FQGNSA. This CDR3 comprises 17 residues. The CDR3 is CASSRGGGGQGAETQYF. CDR3 DNA: TGTGCCAGCAGCAGGGGGGGAGGGGGACAGGGTGCGGAGACCCAGTACTTC.